Following are 16 T cell receptor beta chains from one sample sequenced in a study of T cell repertoires in cytomegalovirus infection. TCRdb itself ran the reads through MiXCR, one entry per CDR3 protein. The sample shows roughly 800,000 distinct CDR3 sequences, about 27% of them seen only once. Their antigens are not known. The specimen comprised cultured CD8+ T cells from PBMCs, sampled from culture after CMV antigen stimulation. These receptor sequences come from a human donor in good health (CMV status not recorded). Some clones in this sample may be carry-over from other donors' samples.

This chain joins TRBV12-3 or TRBV12-4 and TRBJ1-5, with D uncertain. Trimming removed 8 bases from V and 4 bases from J, with 9 bases in between. The CDR3 length is 12 residues. The CDR3 is CASGEVNQPQHF. CDR3 DNA sequence: TGTGCCAGCGGGGAGGTTAATCAGCCCCAGCATTTT.

This clonotype has a handful of counts. The CDR3 region is CSARWRQGDEKLFF. CDR3 bases: TGCAGTGCTAGATGGAGACAGGGGGACGAAAAACTGTTTTTT. The V and J genes are TRBV20-1 and TRBJ1-4; 9 nucleotides line up with TRBD1. CDR3 length: 14 residues. Unmatched junction bases numbered 6, after V lost 2 bases and J lost 8 bases. Germline V gene data show CDR1 as DFQATT and CDR2 as SNEGSKA (reference sequence).

V is TRBV10-3 and J is TRBJ2-1; 11 bases are shared with TRBD1. The CDR3 loop spans 18 amino acids. Germline CDR1 and CDR2: ENHRY and SYGVKD. V was pared by 7 bases and J by 6 bases, with 17 bases of the junction left unmatched. The CDR3 spells CAITTPSFGTGGLNEQFF. Here the CDR3 DNA reads TGTGCCATCACCACACCATCGTTTGGGACAGGGGGTCTCAATGAGCAGTTCTTC.

This clonotype was found a few times. This rearrangement joins TRBV7-9 to TRBJ1-6; D is undetermined. Germline CDR1 SEHNR, CDR2 FQNEAQ (reference sequence). The CDR3 covers 14 residues. V was pared by 0 bases and J by 8 bases, with 8 bases between. The CDR3 coding sequence is TGTGCCAGCAGCTTAGCCGACACCTATTCACCCCTCCACTTT. Translated: CASSLADTYSPLHF.

V is TRBV27 and J is TRBJ2-7; D assignment may be TRBD1 or TRBD2 (5 bases each). The germline gives CDR1 MNHEY, CDR2 SMNVEV (reference sequence). The CDR3 extends over 15 amino acids. Trimming took off 2 bases at V and 3 bases at J, with 14 bases between the two ends. The CDR3 protein is CASSLVGPMSYEQYF. The CDR3 region has the DNA TGTGCCAGCAGTTTAGTGGGACCGATGAGCTACGAGCAGTACTTC.

The genes are TRBV6-1 and TRBJ2-7; the D gene is possibly TRBD1 (6 bases). CDR3 length: 15 amino acids. V was trimmed by 4 bases and J by 2 bases, leaving 15 bases between them. In germline, CDR1 is MNHNS, CDR2 SASEGT. In DNA form, the CDR3 reads TGTGCCAGCAGTGGCTGGACAGTGGTCGCCTACGAGCAGTACGTC. Translation: CASSGWTVVAYEQYV.

This rearrangement joins TRBV2 to TRBJ1-1; D call uncertain. Germline CDR1 reads SNHLY; CDR2 reads FYNNEI. Trimming cost V 8 bases and J 8 bases, with 12 bases left between them. CDR3 length: 11 residues. CDR3 region: CASRGKAEAFF. Here the CDR3 DNA reads TGTGCCAGCCGCGGGAAGGCAGAAGCTTTCTTT.

The chain carries TRBV5-1 and TRBJ2-7; 9 positions match TRBD1. CDR3 length: 14 residues. The germline gives CDR1 SGHRS, CDR2 YFSETQ. V lost 2 bases to trimming and J lost 7 bases; unmatched junction nucleotides: 7. The CDR3: CASSFGDRAEEQYF. The CDR3 nucleotides are TGCGCCAGCAGCTTTGGGGACAGGGCCGAGGAGCAGTACTTC.

The sample holds many counts of this clonotype. The chain couples TRBV7-2 to TRBJ2-2, with TRBD1 identical over 7 bases. Germline trimming cut 3 bases from V and 2 bases from J; bases unmatched to any gene: 9. This CDR3 is 17 amino acids long. Germline loops: CDR1 SGHTA, CDR2 FQGNSA. CDR3 protein: CASSLRTGTDNTGELFF. CDR3 bases: TGTGCCAGCAGCTTGCGGACCGGGACAGATAACACCGGGGAGCTGTTTTTT.

The chain employs TRBV28 and TRBJ1-4; possible D gene TRBD1, 6 bases. Germline CDR1 MDHEN, CDR2 SYDVKM. V was clipped by 2 bases and J by 4 bases, with 11 bases between them. The CDR3 is made up of 15 amino acids. The CDR3 region is CASSLVNRDNEKLFF. CDR3 in DNA: TGTGCCAGCAGTTTAGTGAACAGGGATAATGAAAAACTGTTTTTT.

This clonotype was seen many times. The rearrangement links TRBV6-1 to TRBJ1-2; D not resolved. The germline gives CDR1 MNHNS, CDR2 SASEGT. Trimming pared 1 base from V and 4 bases from J, leaving 10 bases between. The CDR3 is 14 amino acids. CDR3 residues: CASSEGKDFYGYTF. DNA for the CDR3: TGTGCCAGCAGTGAAGGAAAGGATTTCTATGGCTACACCTTC.

This clonotype turned up a few times. The chain couples TRBV10-3 to TRBJ2-2, with 8 positions matching TRBD1. V lost 2 bases and J lost 0; bases outside the gene matches: 2. CDR3 length: 16 amino acids. From germline, CDR1 is ENHRY and CDR2 SYGVKD. Written as DNA, the CDR3 is TGTGCCATCAGTGAGATGACAGGGGCGAACACCGGGGAGCTGTTTTTT. Translated, it gives CAISEMTGANTGELFF.

With regard to this clonotype: This clone may be a read error of a much larger clone one base away. The chain recombines TRBV7-6 with TRBJ2-1, with TRBD1 matching over 7 bases. This CDR3 region has 15 residues. The trim removed 3 bases at V and 0 bases at J, leaving 2 bases unmatched. In germline, CDR1 is SGHVS, CDR2 FNYEAQ. The chain's CDR3 is CASSFKGASYNEQFF. The CDR3 nucleotides read TGTGCCAGCAGCTTTAAGGGGGCCTCCTACAATGAGCAGTTCTTC.

This clonotype was observed many times. This chain joins TRBV9 and TRBJ2-1; D is undetermined. The V gene's germline CDR1 is SGDLS and CDR2 YYNGEE. Trimming shortened V by 5 bases and J by 6 bases, and 6 bases separated the two germline ends. The CDR3 contains 11 residues. CDR3 amino acids: CASSVVNEQFF. CDR3 nucleotides: TGTGCCAGCAGTGTTGTCAATGAGCAGTTCTTC.

The sample holds many counts of this clonotype. The chain has TRBV6-1 and TRBJ2-3; possibly TRBD1 for D (8 bases). In germline, CDR1 is MNHNS, CDR2 SASEGT. Trimming shortened V by 4 bases and J by 4 bases, and 15 bases separated the two germline ends. The CDR3 extends over 15 amino acids. The CDR3 nucleotides are TGTGCCAGCAGTGCGGGAACAGGGGGGGCAGATACGCAGTATTTT. This translates into CASSAGTGGADTQYF.

The chain recombines TRBV9 with TRBJ2-1; D is undetermined. The CDR3 is 15 amino acids. V dropped 0 bases and J dropped 4 bases, with 11 bases sitting between them. In germline, CDR1 is SGDLS, CDR2 YYNGEE. The CDR3 region is CASSVGAESYNEQFF. In nucleotides, the CDR3 is TGTGCCAGCAGCGTAGGGGCAGAGTCTTACAATGAGCAGTTCTTC.